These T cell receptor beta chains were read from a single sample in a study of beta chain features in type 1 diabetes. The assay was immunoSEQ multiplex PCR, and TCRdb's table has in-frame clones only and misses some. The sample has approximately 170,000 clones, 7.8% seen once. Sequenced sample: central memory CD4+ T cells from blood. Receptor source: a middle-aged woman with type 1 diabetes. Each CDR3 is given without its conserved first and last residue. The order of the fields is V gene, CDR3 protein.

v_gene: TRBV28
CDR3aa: ASIYAGGYT

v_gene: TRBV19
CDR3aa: ASRPQGSNYGYT

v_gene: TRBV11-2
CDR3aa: ASSPQGLGVETQY

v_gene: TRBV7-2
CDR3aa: ASSLGQANAEAF

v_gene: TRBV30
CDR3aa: AWDFNSGELF

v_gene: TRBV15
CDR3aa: ATSREAGAETF

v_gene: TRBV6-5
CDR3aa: ASSKAGGVTEAF

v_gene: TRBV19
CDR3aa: ASSIGQPNTEAF

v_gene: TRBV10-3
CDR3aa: AIRSTDSGNTIY

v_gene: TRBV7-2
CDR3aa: ASRPGGNTEAF

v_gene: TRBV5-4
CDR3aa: ASSLDFGGEQY

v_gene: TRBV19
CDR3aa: ASSMGDNQPQH

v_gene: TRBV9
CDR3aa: ASSALGGPYGYT

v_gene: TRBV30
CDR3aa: AWRGQAAYGYT

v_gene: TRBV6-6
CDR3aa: ASSYPPGNEQF

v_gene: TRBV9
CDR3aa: ASSVSSEGDTQY

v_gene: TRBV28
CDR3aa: ASSLPTSGGDNEQF

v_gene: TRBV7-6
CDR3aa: ASSFPPGAGGTGELF

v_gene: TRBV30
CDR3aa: AWGDRDNQPQH

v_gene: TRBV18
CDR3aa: ASLNGYEQY

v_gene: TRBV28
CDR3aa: ATGVGVYGYT

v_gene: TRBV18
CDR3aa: ASPRPDRNYGYT

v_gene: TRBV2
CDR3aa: ASSPAGSEKLF

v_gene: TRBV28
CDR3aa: ASSLGQGRSPLH